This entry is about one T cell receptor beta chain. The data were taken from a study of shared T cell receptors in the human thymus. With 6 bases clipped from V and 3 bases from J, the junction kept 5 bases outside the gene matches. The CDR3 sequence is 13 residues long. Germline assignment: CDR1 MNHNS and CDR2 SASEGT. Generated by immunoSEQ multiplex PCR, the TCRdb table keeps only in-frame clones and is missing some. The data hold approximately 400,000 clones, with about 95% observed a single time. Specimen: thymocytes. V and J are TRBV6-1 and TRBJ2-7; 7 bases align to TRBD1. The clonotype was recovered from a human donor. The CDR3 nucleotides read TGTGCCAGCAGGACAGGGCTACTCTACGAGCAGTACTTC. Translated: CASRTGLLYEQYF.